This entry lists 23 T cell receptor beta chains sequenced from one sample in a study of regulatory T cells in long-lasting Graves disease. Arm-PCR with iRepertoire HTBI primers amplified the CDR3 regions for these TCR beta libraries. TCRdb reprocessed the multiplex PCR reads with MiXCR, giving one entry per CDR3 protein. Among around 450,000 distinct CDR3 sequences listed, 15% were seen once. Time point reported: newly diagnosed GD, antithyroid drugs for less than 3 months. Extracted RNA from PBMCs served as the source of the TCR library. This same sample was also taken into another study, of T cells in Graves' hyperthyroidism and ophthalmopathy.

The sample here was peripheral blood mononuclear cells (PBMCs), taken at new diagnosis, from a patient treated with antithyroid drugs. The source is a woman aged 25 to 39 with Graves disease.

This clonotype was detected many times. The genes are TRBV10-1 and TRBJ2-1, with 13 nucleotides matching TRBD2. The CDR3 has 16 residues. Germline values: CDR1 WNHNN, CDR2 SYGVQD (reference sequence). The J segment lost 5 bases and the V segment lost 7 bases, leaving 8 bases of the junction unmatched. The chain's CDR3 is CASKVTSGRSNNEQFF. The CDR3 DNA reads TGCGCCAGCAAGGTGACTAGCGGGAGGTCGAACAATGAGCAGTTCTTC.

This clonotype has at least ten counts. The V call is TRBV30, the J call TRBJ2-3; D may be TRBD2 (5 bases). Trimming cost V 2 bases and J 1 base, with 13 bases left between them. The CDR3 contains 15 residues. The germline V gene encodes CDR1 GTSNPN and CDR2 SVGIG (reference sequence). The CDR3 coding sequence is TGTGCCTGGAGTTCCACGGGATGGGGCACAGATACGCAGTATTTT. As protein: CAWSSTGWGTDTQYF.

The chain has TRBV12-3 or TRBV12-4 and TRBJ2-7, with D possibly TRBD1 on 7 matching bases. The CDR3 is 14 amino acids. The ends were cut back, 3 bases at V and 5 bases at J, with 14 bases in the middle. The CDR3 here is CASSLSRRGHEQYF. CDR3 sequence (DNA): TGTGCCAGCAGTTTGAGTCGGAGGGGGCACGAGCAGTACTTC.

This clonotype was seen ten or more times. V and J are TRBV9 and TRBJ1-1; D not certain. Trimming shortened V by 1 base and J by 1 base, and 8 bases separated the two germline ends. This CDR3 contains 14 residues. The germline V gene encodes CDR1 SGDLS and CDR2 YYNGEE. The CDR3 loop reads CASSVRMENTEAFF. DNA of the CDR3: TGTGCCAGCAGCGTAAGAATGGAGAACACTGAAGCTTTCTTT.

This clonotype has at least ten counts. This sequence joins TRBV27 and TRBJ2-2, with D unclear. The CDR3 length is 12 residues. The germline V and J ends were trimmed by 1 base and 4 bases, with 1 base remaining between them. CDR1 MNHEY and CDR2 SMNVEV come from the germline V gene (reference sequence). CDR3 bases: TGTGCCAGCAGTTTATTCACCGGGGAGCTGTTTTTT. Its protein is CASSLFTGELFF.

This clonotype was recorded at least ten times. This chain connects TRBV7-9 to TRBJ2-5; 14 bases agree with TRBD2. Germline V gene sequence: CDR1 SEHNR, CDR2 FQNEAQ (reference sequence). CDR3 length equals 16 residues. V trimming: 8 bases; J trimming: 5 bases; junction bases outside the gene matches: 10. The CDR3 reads CASAGTSGSYYETQYF. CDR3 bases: TGTGCCAGCGCGGGGACTAGCGGGAGTTACTACGAGACCCAGTACTTC.

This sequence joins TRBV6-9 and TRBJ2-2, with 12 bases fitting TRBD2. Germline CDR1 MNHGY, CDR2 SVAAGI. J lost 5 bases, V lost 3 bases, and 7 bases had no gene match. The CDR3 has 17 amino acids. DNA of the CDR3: TGTGCCAGCAGTTACCCGACTAGCGGGAGTTATACCGGGGAGCTGTTTTTT. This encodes CASSYPTSGSYTGELFF.

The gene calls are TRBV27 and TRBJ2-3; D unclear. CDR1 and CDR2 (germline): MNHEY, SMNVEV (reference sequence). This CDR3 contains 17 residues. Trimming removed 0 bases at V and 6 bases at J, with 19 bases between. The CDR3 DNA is TGTGCCAGCAGTTTATCGGGTGTAGCCTTGTTGTGGGATACGCAGTATTTT. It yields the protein CASSLSGVALLWDTQYF.

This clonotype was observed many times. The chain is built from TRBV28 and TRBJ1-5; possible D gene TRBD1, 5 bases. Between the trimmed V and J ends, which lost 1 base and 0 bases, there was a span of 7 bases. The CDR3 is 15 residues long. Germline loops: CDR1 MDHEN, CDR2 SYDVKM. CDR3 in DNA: TGTGCCAGCAGTTTATATAGGGGTAGCAATCAGCCCCAGCATTTT. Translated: CASSLYRGSNQPQHF. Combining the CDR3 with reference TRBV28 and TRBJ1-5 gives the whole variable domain DVKVTQSSRYLVKRTGEKVFLECVQDMDHENMFWYRQDPGLGLRLIYFSYDVKMKEKGDIPEGYSVSREKKERFSLILESASTNQTSMYLCASSLYRGSNQPQHFGDGTRLSIL.

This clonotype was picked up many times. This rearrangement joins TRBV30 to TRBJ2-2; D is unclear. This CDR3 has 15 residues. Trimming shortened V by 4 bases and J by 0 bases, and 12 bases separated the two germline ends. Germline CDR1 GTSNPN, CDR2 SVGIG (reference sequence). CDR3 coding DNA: TGTGCCTGGAAGATTTCCAACGCGAACACCGGGGAGCTGTTTTTT. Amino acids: CAWKISNANTGELFF. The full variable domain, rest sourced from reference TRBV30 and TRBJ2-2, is SQTIHQWPATLVQPVGSPLSLECTVEGTSNPNLYWYRQAAGRGLQLLFYSVGIGQISSEVPQNLSASRPQDRQFILSSKKLLLSDSGFYLCAWKISNANTGELFFGEGSRLTVL.

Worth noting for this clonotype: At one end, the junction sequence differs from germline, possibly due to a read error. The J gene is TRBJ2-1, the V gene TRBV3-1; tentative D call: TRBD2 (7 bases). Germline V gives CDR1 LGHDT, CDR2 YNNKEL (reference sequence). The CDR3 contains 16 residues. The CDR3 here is CASSQDSGGRYSEQFF. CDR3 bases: TGTGCCAGCAGCCAAGATTCCGGGGGGCGTTACAGTGAGCAGTTCTTC.

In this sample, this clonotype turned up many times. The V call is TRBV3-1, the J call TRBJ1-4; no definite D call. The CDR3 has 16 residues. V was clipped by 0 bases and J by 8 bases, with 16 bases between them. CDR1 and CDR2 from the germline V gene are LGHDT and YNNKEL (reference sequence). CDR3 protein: CASSQEMGPEAEKLFF. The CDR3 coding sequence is TGTGCCAGCAGCCAAGAGATGGGCCCGGAGGCGGAAAAACTGTTTTTT.

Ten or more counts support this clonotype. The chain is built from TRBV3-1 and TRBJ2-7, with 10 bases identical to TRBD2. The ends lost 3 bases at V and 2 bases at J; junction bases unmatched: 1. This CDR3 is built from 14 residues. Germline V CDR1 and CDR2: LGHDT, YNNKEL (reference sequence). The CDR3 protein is CASSHSGRAYEQYF. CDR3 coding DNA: TGTGCCAGCAGCCACAGCGGGAGGGCCTACGAGCAGTACTTC.

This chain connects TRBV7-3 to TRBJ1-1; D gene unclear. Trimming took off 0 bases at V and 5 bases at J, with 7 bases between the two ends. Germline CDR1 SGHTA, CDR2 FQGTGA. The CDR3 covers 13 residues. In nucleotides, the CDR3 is TGTGCCAGCAGCTTAACCCGGAGGACTGAAGCTTTCTTT. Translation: CASSLTRRTEAFF.

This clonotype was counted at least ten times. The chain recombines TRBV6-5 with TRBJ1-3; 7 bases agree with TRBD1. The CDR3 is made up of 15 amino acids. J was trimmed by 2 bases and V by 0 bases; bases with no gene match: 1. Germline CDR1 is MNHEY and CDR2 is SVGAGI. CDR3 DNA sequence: TGTGCCAGCAGTTACTCGACAGGGACTGGAAACACCATATATTTT. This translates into CASSYSTGTGNTIYF.

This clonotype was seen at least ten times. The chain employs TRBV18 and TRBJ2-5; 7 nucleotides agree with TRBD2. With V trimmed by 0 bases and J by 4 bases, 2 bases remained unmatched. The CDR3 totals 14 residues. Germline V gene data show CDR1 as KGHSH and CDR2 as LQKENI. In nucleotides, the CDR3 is TGTGCCAGCTCACCACCTCCGGGAGGAGAGACCCAGTACTTC. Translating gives CASSPPPGGETQYF.

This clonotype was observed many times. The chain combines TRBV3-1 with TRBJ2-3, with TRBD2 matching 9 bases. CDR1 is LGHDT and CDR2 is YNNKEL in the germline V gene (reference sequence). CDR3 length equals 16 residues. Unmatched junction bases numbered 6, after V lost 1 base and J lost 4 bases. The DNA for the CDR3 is TGTGCCAGCAGCCAAGGGTTAGCGGGAGCTCCAGATACGCAGTATTTT. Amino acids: CASSQGLAGAPDTQYF.

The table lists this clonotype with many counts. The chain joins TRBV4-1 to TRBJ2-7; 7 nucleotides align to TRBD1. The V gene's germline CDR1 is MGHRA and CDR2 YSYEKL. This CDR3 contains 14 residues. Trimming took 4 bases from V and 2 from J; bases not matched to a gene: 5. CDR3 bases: TGCGCCAGCAGCCTTCGGGACAGCACCTACGAGCAGTACTTC. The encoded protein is CASSLRDSTYEQYF.

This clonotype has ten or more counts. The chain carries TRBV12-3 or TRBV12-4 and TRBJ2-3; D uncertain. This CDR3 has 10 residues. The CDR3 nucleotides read TGTGCTGGCTCGGGAGATACGCAGTATTTT. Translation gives CAGSGDTQYF.

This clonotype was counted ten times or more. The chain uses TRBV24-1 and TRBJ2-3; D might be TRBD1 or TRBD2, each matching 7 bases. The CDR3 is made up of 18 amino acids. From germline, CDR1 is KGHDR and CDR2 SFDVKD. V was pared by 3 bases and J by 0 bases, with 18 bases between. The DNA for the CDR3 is TGTGCCACCAGTGATCCTCCGGGGGGACAGACTAGCACAGATACGCAGTATTTT. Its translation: CATSDPPGGQTSTDTQYF.

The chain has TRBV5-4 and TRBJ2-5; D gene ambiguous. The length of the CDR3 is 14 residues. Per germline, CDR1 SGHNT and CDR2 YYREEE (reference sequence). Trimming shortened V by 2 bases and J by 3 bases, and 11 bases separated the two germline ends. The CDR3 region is CASSFITTKETQYF. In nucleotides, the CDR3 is TGTGCCAGCAGCTTTATTACCACAAAAGAGACCCAGTACTTC.

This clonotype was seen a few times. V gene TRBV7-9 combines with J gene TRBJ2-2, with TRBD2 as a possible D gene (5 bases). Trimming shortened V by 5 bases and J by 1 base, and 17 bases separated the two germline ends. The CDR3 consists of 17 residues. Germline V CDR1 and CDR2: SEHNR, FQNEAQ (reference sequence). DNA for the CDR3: TGTGCCAGCAGCCATAAATCGGACTTATTGAACACCGGGGAGCTGTTTTTT. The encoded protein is CASSHKSDLLNTGELFF.

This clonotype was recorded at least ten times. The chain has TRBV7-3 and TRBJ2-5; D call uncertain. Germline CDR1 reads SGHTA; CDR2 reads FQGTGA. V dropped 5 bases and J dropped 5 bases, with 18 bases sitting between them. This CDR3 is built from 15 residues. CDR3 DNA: TGTGCCAGCAGCGCCTTTACCCGCTCCTTCGAGACCCAGTACTTC. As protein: CASSAFTRSFETQYF.